This TCR beta chain originates from a study of blood T cell repertoires in COVID-19. In the study overall: Samples of COVID-19 (acute and convalescent) were obtained from the United States, Italy and Spain. T cells, B-cell-depleted T cells, or PBMCs supplied cDNA or gDNA.

Source study methods: Nucleated cell counts were estimated from reference gene primer amplification. Generated by immunoSEQ multiplex PCR, the TCRdb table keeps only in-frame clones and is missing some. V, J and clone size reflect that table, while D and trimming were determined from the DNA. This table has about 210,000 clones, about 88% appearing once. V dropped 0 bases and J dropped 0 bases, with 9 bases sitting between them. This CDR3 spans 16 amino acids. Germline values: CDR1 MGHRA, CDR2 YSYEKL. The material sequenced was peripheral blood. The clonotype originates from a man between 40 and 49 years old with acute or convalescent COVID-19. The V call is TRBV4-1, the J call TRBJ1-3; D remains ambiguous. The chain's CDR3 is CASSQELRYSGNTIYF. DNA of the CDR3: TGCGCCAGCAGCCAAGAGCTCAGGTACTCTGGAAACACCATATATTTT.